This entry lists 25 T cell receptor beta chains sequenced from one sample in a study of T cell responses to AZD1222 COVID-19 vaccine. The method was immunoSEQ multiplex PCR; TCRdb's version includes in-frame clones alone and lacks a portion of them. The repertoire holds under 75,000 clones, with around 85% as singletons. This material consisted of peripheral blood, taken on day 0 of AZD1222 vaccination. These TCRs come from an adult in good health.

This chain uses TRBV7-2 with TRBJ1-1; D call uncertain. V gave up 3 bases and J gave up 7 bases, with 3 bases separating them. This CDR3 is 10 amino acids long. In germline, CDR1 is SGHTA, CDR2 FQGNSA. CDR3 DNA sequence: TGTGCCAGCAGCTTTGGTGAAGCTTTCTTT. Amino acid sequence: CASSFGEAFF. Full variable domain (remainder filled in from reference TRBV7-2 and TRBJ1-1): GAGVSQSPSNKVTEKGKDVELRCDPISGHTALYWYRQSLGQGLEFLIYFQGNSAPDKSGLPSDRFSAERTGGSVSTLTIQRTQQEDSAVYLCASSFGEAFFGQGTRLTVV.

This rearrangement joins TRBV4-1 to TRBJ2-7, with 7 bases matching TRBD2. The ends lost 0 bases at V and 3 bases at J; junction bases unmatched: 14. The CDR3 extends over 18 amino acids. Per germline, CDR1 MGHRA and CDR2 YSYEKL. The CDR3 nucleotides are TGCGCCAGCAGCCAAGAAGTCGTCGCGGGAGTGGAAGACTACGAGCAGTACTTC. It yields the protein CASSQEVVAGVEDYEQYF.

This chain joins TRBV30 and TRBJ1-5; 7 nucleotides match TRBD1. Germline V gene sequence: CDR1 GTSNPN, CDR2 SVGIG (reference sequence). The CDR3 is 17 residues long. J gave up 1 base and V 5 bases, and 14 bases lay outside the gene matches. Here the CDR3 reads CAWGDRALGKSNQPQHF. The CDR3 DNA is TGTGCCTGGGGCGACAGGGCGCTGGGGAAAAGCAATCAGCCCCAGCATTTT.

This clone turned up a few times. The chain links TRBV5-6 to TRBJ1-6; a weak D match, TRBD1 (5 bases). V lost 4 bases and J 7 bases, leaving 9 bases between the germline ends. Germline CDR1 reads SGHDT; CDR2 reads YYEEEE. This CDR3 has 13 residues. The CDR3 DNA is TGTGCCAGCAGCGGGGACGGGAATTCACCCCTCCACTTT. It is translated as CASSGDGNSPLHF.

The chain combines TRBV13 with TRBJ2-7; 7 nucleotides match TRBD1. J lost 3 bases, V lost 4 bases, and 6 bases had no gene match. The CDR3 extends over 14 amino acids. Per the germline V gene, CDR1 is PRHDT and CDR2 is FYEKMQ (reference sequence). Written as DNA, the CDR3 is TGTGCCAGCAGCTCCGGGACAGCCTACTACGAGCAGTACTTC. It translates to CASSSGTAYYEQYF.

Note on this clone: The germline gene is not matched at one end of the junction; a read error may be the cause. The chain has TRBV4-2 and TRBJ2-5; possibly TRBD2 for D (7 bases). The CDR3 spans 15 residues. From germline, CDR1 is LGHNA and CDR2 YNFKEQ. CDR3 in amino acids: CASSQGTGGQKTQYF. The CDR3 nucleotides read TGTGCCAGCAGCCAAGGGACGGGGGGCCAAAAGACCCAGTACTTC.

This clone has more than one count but fewer than ten. This chain uses TRBV9 with TRBJ2-3; D might be TRBD2 (5 bases). V gave up 4 bases and J gave up 5 bases, with 14 bases separating them. The V gene's germline CDR1 is SGDLS and CDR2 YYNGEE. CDR3 size: 14 residues. CDR3 in amino acids: CASSPLLRGDTQYF. Written as DNA, the CDR3 is TGTGCCAGCAGCCCTTTGTTACGGGGAGATACGCAGTATTTT.

This rearrangement joins TRBV6-5 to TRBJ1-1; a possible D gene is TRBD1 (5 bases). CDR1 and CDR2 from the germline V gene are MNHEY and SVGAGI. V was trimmed by 2 bases and J by 0 bases, leaving 10 bases between them. This CDR3 is built from 15 residues. The CDR3 DNA reads as TGTGCCAGCAGTTACGGGACCACTATGAACACTGAAGCTTTCTTT. Residues: CASSYGTTMNTEAFF.

This clone was picked up a small number of times. J is TRBJ1-5 and V is TRBV6-5, with D perhaps TRBD1 (6 bases). The V gene's germline CDR1 is MNHEY and CDR2 SVGAGI. This CDR3 spans 13 amino acids. V shed 2 bases and J shed 6 bases, with 8 bases lying between them. The CDR3 nucleotides read TGTGCCAGCAGTTACAGCAGGGGTCAGCCCCAGCATTTT. The encoded protein is CASSYSRGQPQHF.

The gene calls are TRBV2 and TRBJ1-3; tentative D call: TRBD1 (6 bases). V lost 6 bases to trimming and J lost 4 bases, with 16 bases between them. The CDR3 spans 15 residues. Germline V gives CDR1 SNHLY, CDR2 FYNNEI. The CDR3 loop is CASRGHGPSGNTIYF. As DNA, the CDR3 is TGTGCCAGCAGGGGACACGGCCCCTCGGGAAACACCATATATTTT.

The chain carries TRBV27 and TRBJ1-4; D gene unclear. This CDR3 spans 14 amino acids. The ends were cut back, 5 bases at V and 8 bases at J, with 15 bases in the middle. Germline V lookup: CDR1 MNHEY, CDR2 SMNVEV (reference sequence). CDR3 residues: CASSLTHKGEKLFF. The CDR3 DNA reads TGTGCCAGCAGTCTTACTCATAAAGGGGAAAAACTGTTTTTT.

The gene calls are TRBV11-2 and TRBJ2-7; 7 bases agree with TRBD2. Germline V gene data show CDR1 as SGHAT and CDR2 as FQNNGV. This CDR3 spans 13 amino acids. The trim removed 1 base at V and 4 bases at J, leaving 1 base unmatched. The CDR3 region is CASSLGAGYEQYF. For the CDR3, the DNA is TGTGCCAGCAGCTTAGGAGCGGGGTACGAGCAGTACTTC. The whole variable domain, remainder taken from reference TRBV11-2 and TRBJ2-7, is EAGVAQSPRYKIIEKRQSVAFWCNPISGHATLYWYQQILGQGPKLLIQFQNNGVVDDSQLPKDRFSAERLKGVDSTLKIQPAKLEDSAVYLCASSLGAGYEQYFGPGTRLTVT.

The V and J genes are TRBV19 and TRBJ1-1; the D gene is possibly TRBD1 (6 bases). This CDR3 has 13 amino acids. The germline V gene has CDR1 LNHDA and CDR2 SQIVND (reference sequence). Trimming took 1 base from V and 7 from J, leaving 10 bases between them. The DNA for the CDR3 is TGTGCCAGTAGTATAGCCAGGGGAGGTGAAGCTTTCTTT. Its translation is CASSIARGGEAFF. Based on the CDR3 plus reference TRBV19 and TRBJ1-1, the full variable domain is DGGITQSPKYLFRKEGQNVTLSCEQNLNHDAMYWYRQDPGQGLRLIYYSQIVNDFQKGDIAEGYSVSREKKESFPLTVTSAQKNPTAFYLCASSIARGGEAFFGQGTRLTVV.

J is TRBJ2-1 and V is TRBV14; 10 bases agree with TRBD2. Trimming at V came to 1 base and at J to 7 bases, leaving 7 bases not matched to a gene. Germline V CDR1 and CDR2: SGHDN, FVKESK. There are 16 residues in the CDR3. CDR3 sequence reads: CASSQVRSGRRNEQFF. In DNA form, the CDR3 reads TGTGCCAGCAGCCAAGTTCGTAGCGGGAGGAGGAATGAGCAGTTCTTC.

J is TRBJ2-1 and V is TRBV5-1; D is ambiguous. CDR1 is SGHRS and CDR2 is YFSETQ in the germline V gene. V gave up 4 bases and J gave up 6 bases, with 5 bases separating them. The CDR3 extends over 11 amino acids. In DNA form, the CDR3 reads TGCGCCAGCAGCCAAACCAATGAGCAGTTCTTC. It specifies CASSQTNEQFF.

The chain has TRBV7-9 and TRBJ2-7; 9 bases are shared with TRBD1. This CDR3 contains 15 residues. J was trimmed by 4 bases and V by 0 bases; bases with no gene match: 4. The germline V gene has CDR1 SEHNR and CDR2 FQNEAQ (reference sequence). In DNA, the CDR3 is TGTGCCAGCAGCTTAGCGGCGACAGGGGGATACGAGCAGTACTTC. As protein: CASSLAATGGYEQYF.

The gene calls are TRBV6-5 and TRBJ1-3, with a weak D call TRBD1 (5 bases). The CDR3 has 15 amino acids. Looked up from germline, CDR1 is MNHEY and CDR2 is SVGAGI. The V end lost 0 bases, the J end lost 4 bases, and 10 bases lay between the germline ends. The CDR3 loop reads CASSYSGVNGNTIYF. CDR3 sequence (DNA): TGTGCCAGCAGTTACTCAGGGGTCAACGGAAACACCATATATTTT.

The chain joins TRBV20-1 to TRBJ2-7; D unclear. Trimming removed 6 bases at V and 3 bases at J, with 18 bases between. Germline values: CDR1 DFQATT, CDR2 SNEGSKA (reference sequence). CDR3 length: 14 residues. CDR3 nucleotides: TGCAGTGCAAGTTGGGCCGATAATCTCTACGAGCAGTACTTC. Translation: CSASWADNLYEQYF.

The rearrangement joins TRBV13 to TRBJ1-1; no reliable D call. The CDR3 is made up of 14 amino acids. Trimming took 2 bases from V and 1 from J, leaving 8 bases between them. Germline V gives CDR1 PRHDT, CDR2 FYEKMQ (reference sequence). The CDR3 protein is CASSLFGQNTEAFF. In nucleotides, the CDR3 is TGTGCCAGCAGCTTATTTGGGCAGAACACTGAAGCTTTCTTT.

This clone was seen a single time. This chain uses TRBV7-9 with TRBJ1-2; 8 nucleotides match TRBD1. The CDR3 runs to 16 residues. With V trimmed by 6 bases and J by 8 bases, 17 bases remained unmatched. Looked up from germline, CDR1 is SEHNR and CDR2 is FQNEAQ (reference sequence). The CDR3 nucleotides read TGTGCCAGCAGTCAGATCGGACAGGGCGTATTCGGGGGCTACACCTTC. It encodes CASSQIGQGVFGGYTF.

This clone was seen more than once but under ten times. The V call is TRBV7-2, the J call TRBJ2-1, with TRBD2 matching 10 bases. Germline V gene data show CDR1 as SGHTA and CDR2 as FQGNSA. The CDR3 has 15 residues. J lost 4 bases, V lost 5 bases, and 5 bases had no gene match. The CDR3 region is CASSTTSGNYNEQFF. In DNA form, the CDR3 reads TGTGCCAGCAGCACTACTAGCGGGAATTACAATGAGCAGTTCTTC.

The rearrangement links TRBV11-3 to TRBJ2-3, with TRBD1 matching 11 bases. The V gene's germline CDR1 is SGHNT and CDR2 YENEEA. The CDR3 contains 16 residues. With 5 bases clipped from V and 2 bases from J, the junction kept 6 bases outside the gene matches. Here the CDR3 reads CASSTRTGGTTDTQYF. In DNA, the CDR3 is TGTGCCAGCAGCACCAGGACAGGGGGCACCACAGATACGCAGTATTTT.

This sequence joins TRBV30 and TRBJ2-7; D call uncertain. The CDR3 totals 12 residues. The germline CDR1 and CDR2 sequences are GTSNPN and SVGIG (reference sequence). The ends were cut back, 0 bases at V and 4 bases at J, with 7 bases in the middle. In DNA, the CDR3 is TGTGCCTGGAGTGTGTCGATTTACGAGCAGTACTTC. It is translated as CAWSVSIYEQYF. The variable domain in full, with the rest retrieved from reference TRBV30 and TRBJ2-7, is SQTIHQWPATLVQPVGSPLSLECTVEGTSNPNLYWYRQAAGRGLQLLFYSVGIGQISSEVPQNLSASRPQDRQFILSSKKLLLSDSGFYLCAWSVSIYEQYFGPGTRLTVT.

The V and J genes are TRBV7-2 and TRBJ1-3, with D unresolved. The V and J ends lost 1 base and 4 bases respectively, with 5 bases between them. The V gene's germline CDR1 is SGHTA and CDR2 FQGNSA. CDR3 length: 13 residues. CDR3 in DNA: TGTGCCAGCAGCTTAGGTCGGGGAAACACCATATATTTT. It yields the protein CASSLGRGNTIYF.

In its sample, this clone was seen once. V usage is TRBV6-1 and J usage is TRBJ1-6; 7 bases are a match to TRBD1. Germline V gives CDR1 MNHNS, CDR2 SASEGT. The CDR3 consists of 14 residues. V was pared by 6 bases and J by 7 bases, with 6 bases of the junction left unmatched. The CDR3 DNA reads as TGTGCCAGCAGCCATACAGGGGAAAATTCACCCCTCCACTTT. Protein sequence: CASSHTGENSPLHF.